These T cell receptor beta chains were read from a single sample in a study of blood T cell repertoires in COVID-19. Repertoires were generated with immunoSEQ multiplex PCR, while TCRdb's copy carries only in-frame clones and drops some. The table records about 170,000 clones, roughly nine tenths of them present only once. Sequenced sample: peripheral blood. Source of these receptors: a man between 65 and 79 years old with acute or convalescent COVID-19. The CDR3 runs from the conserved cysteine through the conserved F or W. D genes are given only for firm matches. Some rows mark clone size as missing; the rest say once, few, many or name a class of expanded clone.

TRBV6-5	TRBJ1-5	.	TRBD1	TGTGCCAGCAGTCCAGGACAGGGCGGCCAGCCCCAGCATTTT	CASSPGQGGQPQHF
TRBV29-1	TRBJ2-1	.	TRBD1	TGCAGCGTTGGACAGGGAGACATCAATGAGCAGTTCTTC	CSVGQGDINEQFF
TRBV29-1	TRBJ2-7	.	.	TGCAGCGTTGTCACGACCGGGAGCTCCTACGAGCAGTACTTC	CSVVTTGSSYEQYF
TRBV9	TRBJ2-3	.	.	TGTGCCAGCAGCGTAGCGGCGGGTGGGAGCACAGATACGCAGTATTTT	CASSVAAGGSTDTQYF
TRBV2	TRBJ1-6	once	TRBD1	TGTGCCAGCAGTGAAAGCCAGGGGGGTTCACCCCTCCACTTT	CASSESQGGSPLHF
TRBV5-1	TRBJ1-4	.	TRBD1	TGCGCCAGCAGCCTGCAAGGGGGCCGTGCAACTAATGAAAAACTGTTTTTT	CASSLQGGRATNEKLFF
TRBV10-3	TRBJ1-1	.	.	TGTGCCATCAGTGGCGGGGGGAGGACGTTGAACACTGAAGCTTTCTTT	CAISGGGRTLNTEAFF
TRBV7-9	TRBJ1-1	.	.	TGTGCCAGCAGCTTAATGGGGACAACCGACACTGAAGCTTTCTTT	CASSLMGTTDTEAFF
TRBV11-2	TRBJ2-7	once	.	TGTGCCAGCAGCTTATTCGGACAGACTACCTACGAGCAGTACTTC	CASSLFGQTTYEQYF
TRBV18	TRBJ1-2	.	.	TGTGCCAGCTCACCAAAATCTGAAGGAGGATCGGGGTTTGGCTACACCTTC	CASSPKSEGGSGFGYTF
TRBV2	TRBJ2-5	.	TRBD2	TGTGCCAGCAGAGGACTAGCGGGAGGAGAGACCCAGTACTTC	CASRGLAGGETQYF
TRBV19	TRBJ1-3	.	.	TGTGCCACCCCGACATACTCTGGAAACACCATATATTTT	CATPTYSGNTIYF
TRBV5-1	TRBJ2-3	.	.	TGCGCCAGCAGCTTGGTAGGGGTTGGCACAGATACGCAGTATTTT	CASSLVGVGTDTQYF
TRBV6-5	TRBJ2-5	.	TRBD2	TGTGCCAGCAGTTATGTGGCTAGCGGGGATCAGTACTTC	CASSYVASGDQYF
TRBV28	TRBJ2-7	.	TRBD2	TGTGCCAGCAGTTCCTCCACCATTAGCGGGAGCTGGTACGAGCAGTACTTC	CASSSSTISGSWYEQYF
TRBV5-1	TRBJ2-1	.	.	TGCGCCAGCAGCCCGCGGGATGCAAGCTCCTACAATGAGCAGTTCTTC	CASSPRDASSYNEQFF
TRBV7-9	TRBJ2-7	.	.	TGTGCCAGCAGCTTCGCAGGGCGGAAGTACTTC	CASSFAGRKYF
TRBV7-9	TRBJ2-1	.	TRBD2	TGTGCCAGCAGCTTTAAGTCTAGCGGGAGTGGTGATGAGCAGTTCTTC	CASSFKSSGSGDEQFF
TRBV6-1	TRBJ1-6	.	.	TGTGCCAGCAGTGAAGCGGGAGAGGTGGCCCTCCACTTT	CASSEAGEVALHF
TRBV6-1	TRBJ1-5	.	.	TGTGCCAGCAGTGAAACCGGTAGACAGCCCCAGCATTTT	CASSETGRQPQHF
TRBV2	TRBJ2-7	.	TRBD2	TGTGCCAGCAGTGAAAATAGCGGGATCTCCTACGAGCAGTACTTC	CASSENSGISYEQYF
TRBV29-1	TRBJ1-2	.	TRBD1	TGCAGCGTTGAATCCCAGGGGGCAAATGGCTACACCTTC	CSVESQGANGYTF
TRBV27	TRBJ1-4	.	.	TGTGCCAGCAGTCTCAGGGGTTTGGGTAATGAAAAACTGTTTTTT	CASSLRGLGNEKLFF
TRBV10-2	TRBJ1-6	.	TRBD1	TGCGCCAGCAGTCTACAGGGGAGGTCCTATAATTCACCCCTCCACTTT	CASSLQGRSYNSPLHF
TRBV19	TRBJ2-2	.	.	TGTGCCAGTAGTACCCAGGGTAGCACCGGGGAGCTGTTTTTT	CASSTQGSTGELFF
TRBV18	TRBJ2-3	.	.	TGTGCCAGCTCACGTGGCGGGGGCTCAGATACGCAGTATTTT	CASSRGGGSDTQYF
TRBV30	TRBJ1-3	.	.	TGTGCCTGGAGTGTACCCGGCTCTGGAAACACCATATATTTT	CAWSVPGSGNTIYF
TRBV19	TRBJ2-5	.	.	TGTGCCAGTAGTATTCCCAGGGGTATAGGACGGGAGACCCAGTACTTC	CASSIPRGIGRETQYF
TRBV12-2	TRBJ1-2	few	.	TGTGCAAGTCCCCTACCGGACAGCGGATCGTACACCTTC	CASPLPDSGSYTF
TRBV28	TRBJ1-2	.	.	TGTGCCAGCAGTTTGGGGCAGGGCTACACCTTC	CASSLGQGYTF
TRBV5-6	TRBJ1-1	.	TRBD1	TGTGCCAGCAGCTCATTGAGGGGACAGACGGCTTTCTTT	CASSSLRGQTAFF
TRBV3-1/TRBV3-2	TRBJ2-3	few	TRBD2	TGTGCCAGCAGCCAAGGACTAGCGGGGTCCACAGATACGCAGTATTTT	CASSQGLAGSTDTQYF
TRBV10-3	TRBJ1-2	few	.	TGTGCCATCAGTAACGGGAGTTATCATGGCTACACCTTC	CAISNGSYHGYTF
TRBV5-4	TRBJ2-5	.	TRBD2	TGTGCCAGCAGCACAGATAGCGGGGAGGGGGAAGAGACCCAGTACTTC	CASSTDSGEGEETQYF
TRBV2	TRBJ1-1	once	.	TGTGCCAGCATAGTCGGCACTGAAGCTTTCTTT	CASIVGTEAFF
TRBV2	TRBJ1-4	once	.	TGTGCCAGCAGTGAGCGTTTTCCGGAACTGTTTTTT	CASSERFPELFF
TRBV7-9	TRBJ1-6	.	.	TGTGCCAGCAGCTTAGCGGGGGGGTCTCCCCTCCACTTT	CASSLAGGSPLHF
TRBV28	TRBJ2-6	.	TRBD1	TGTGCCAGCAGTCCCACGGGACAGTACCTCTCTGGGGCCAACGTCCTGACTTTC	CASSPTGQYLSGANVLTF
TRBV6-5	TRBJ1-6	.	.	TGTGCCATCAGACGGGACTTCAGCTATAATTCACCCCTCCACTTT	CAIRRDFSYNSPLHF
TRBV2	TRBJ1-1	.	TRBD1	TGTGCCAGCACCGGGACAGGAGGGGGGAACACTGAAGCTTTCTTT	CASTGTGGGNTEAFF
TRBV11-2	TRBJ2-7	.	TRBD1	TGTGCCAGCAGCTCGACGGACAGGGGCCTCTACGAGCAGTACTTC	CASSSTDRGLYEQYF
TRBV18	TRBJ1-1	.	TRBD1	TGTGCCAGCTCCTTTGGACAGGACACTGAAGCTTTCTTT	CASSFGQDTEAFF
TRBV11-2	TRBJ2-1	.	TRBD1	TGTGCCAGCAGCTCGAGACAGGGAGTAACCTACAATGAGCAGTTCTTC	CASSSRQGVTYNEQFF
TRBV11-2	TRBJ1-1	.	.	TGTGCCAGCAGCTTAAGGGTAGCGGACACTGAAGCTTTCTTT	CASSLRVADTEAFF
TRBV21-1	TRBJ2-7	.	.	TGTGCCAGCAGCAAAGTAGCTTCCCACGAGCAGTACTTC	CASSKVASHEQYF
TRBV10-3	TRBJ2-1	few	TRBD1	TGTGCCATCAGTGACCTCGGACAGGGGGGAAACAATGAGCAGTTCTTC	CAISDLGQGGNNEQFF
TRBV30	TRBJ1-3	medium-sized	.	TGTGCCTGGAGTTGGGAGGGAACCATATATTTT	CAWSWEGTIYF
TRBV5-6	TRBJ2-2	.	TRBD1	TGTGCCAGCAGCTCCCTAGGGGGCGCAACCGGGGAGCTGTTTTTT	CASSSLGGATGELFF
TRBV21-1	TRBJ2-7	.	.	TGTGCCAGCAGCGGGGGGGCACCACCCTCCTACGAGCAGTACTTC	CASSGGAPPSYEQYF
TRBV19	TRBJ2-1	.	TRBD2	TGTGCCAGTAGTATAGACCGAACTAGCGGGGGCTACAATGAGCAGTTCTTC	CASSIDRTSGGYNEQFF
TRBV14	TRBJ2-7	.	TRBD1	TGTGCCAGCACGCGGGACAGGGTCGGCGAGCAGTACTTC	CASTRDRVGEQYF
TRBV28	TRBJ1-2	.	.	TGTGCCAGCAGTTTGCATCCAGGCCCGTATGGCTACACCTTC	CASSLHPGPYGYTF